Presented here are 30 T cell receptor beta chains from one specimen sequenced in a study of shared clonotypes between healthy human individuals. TCRdb's table, derived via immunoSEQ multiplex PCR, lists solely in-frame clones and lacks some. The repertoire includes approximately 530,000 clones, about 96% of them detected once, and approximately 0.062% sits in the top ten. Sequencing was done on a sample of naive CD4+ T cells sorted from blood. Specified subset: CD45RA+ positively selected. The receptors were gathered from a woman aged 25 to 39 in good health.

The V and J genes are TRBV5-5 and TRBJ2-7; 7 bases agree with TRBD1. The germline V gene encodes CDR1 SGHKS and CDR2 YYEKEE (reference sequence). The CDR3 contains 14 residues. V lost 4 bases, J lost 4 bases, and 8 bases stayed unmatched. CDR3 loop: CASSPSGQEYEQYF. As DNA, the CDR3 is TGTGCCAGCAGCCCCAGCGGACAGGAGTACGAGCAGTACTTC. Together with reference TRBV5-5 and TRBJ2-7, the CDR3 gives the full variable domain: DAGVTQSPTHLIKTRGQQVTLRCSPISGHKSVSWYQQVLGQGPQFIFQYYEKEERGRGNFPDRFSARQFPNYSSELNVNALLLGDSALYLCASSPSGQEYEQYFGPGTRLTVT.

This clone has just a few counts. The chain links TRBV7-3 to TRBJ1-2; D unresolved. The CDR3 is 13 residues long. V lost 4 bases to trimming and J lost 0 bases, with 6 bases between them. Germline-derived CDR1 and CDR2 are SGHTA and FQGTGA. DNA for the CDR3: TGTGCCAGCAGCTCTAGCCCTAACTATGGCTACACCTTC. This encodes CASSSSPNYGYTF.

DNA of the CDR3: TGTGCCAGCAGTTTCCTTAGCGGGACTGCCGAGCAGTACTTC. Its protein is CASSFLSGTAEQYF. V and J are TRBV28 and TRBJ2-5, with 8 bases that match TRBD2. The J call is uncertain, as TRBJ2-7 better fits the DNA end. The CDR3 loop spans 14 amino acids. CDR1 and CDR2 from the germline V gene are MDHEN and SYDVKM.

V and J are TRBV6-4 and TRBJ2-6; 10 bases are shared with TRBD1. This CDR3 region has 19 residues. Looked up from germline, CDR1 is MRHNA and CDR2 is SNTAGT. J was trimmed by 0 bases and V by 1 base; bases with no gene match: 6. CDR3 nucleotides: TGTGCCAGCAGTGACTATCCTCGGACAGGGGGCTCTGGGGCCAACGTCCTGACTTTC. This sequence encodes CASSDYPRTGGSGANVLTF.

The chain couples TRBV28 to TRBJ1-6; a possible D gene is TRBD1 (6 bases). This CDR3 spans 16 amino acids. Per germline, CDR1 MDHEN and CDR2 SYDVKM. The V gene lost 8 bases and the J gene lost 7 bases, with 21 bases spanning the gap. This CDR3 is CASSLGRGNLNSPLHF. CDR3 bases: TGTGCCAGCTCCCTCGGCAGGGGTAATTTGAATTCACCCCTCCACTTT.

The chain is built from TRBV27 and TRBJ2-3; the D is unclear. This CDR3 is built from 12 residues. CDR1 and CDR2 (germline): MNHEY, SMNVEV (reference sequence). V shed 8 bases and J shed 6 bases, with 12 bases lying between them. CDR3 nucleotide sequence: TGTGCCAGCCATAAAGGTTCGGATACGCAGTATTTT. Translated: CASHKGSDTQYF.

The chain joins TRBV30 to TRBJ2-3; no firm D call. The CDR3 is 12 amino acids. V lost 5 bases and J 0 bases, leaving 6 bases between the germline ends. Germline CDR1 is GTSNPN and CDR2 is SVGIG (reference sequence). CDR3 region: CAWGLSTDTQYF. CDR3 nucleotide sequence: TGTGCCTGGGGGCTGAGCACAGATACGCAGTATTTT.

The chain employs TRBV29-1 and TRBJ2-5; unclear D gene. Looked up from germline, CDR1 is SQVTM and CDR2 is ANQGSEA. Trimming stripped 4 bases from V and 4 bases from J, with 19 bases between. CDR3 size: 15 residues. The CDR3 protein is CSVVGFPEKSETQYF. For the CDR3, the DNA is TGCAGCGTTGTGGGATTCCCCGAAAAGTCAGAGACCCAGTACTTC.

The chain couples TRBV5-1 to TRBJ2-5; possible D gene TRBD2, 6 bases. The CDR3 contains 13 residues. CDR1 SGHRS and CDR2 YFSETQ come from the germline V gene. Trimming took off 9 bases at V and 5 bases at J, with 17 bases between the two ends. CDR3 nucleotides: TGCGCCACCCGATATGGGGAGGCTGAGACCCAGTACTTC. Translation: CATRYGEAETQYF.

Regarding this clone: The junction does not match germline at one end; this may be a read error. The chain carries TRBV5-1 and TRBJ2-2, with TRBD2 identical over 10 bases. The CDR3 runs to 15 residues. Per the germline V gene, CDR1 is SGHRS and CDR2 is YFSETQ. The CDR3 bases are TGCGCCAGCAGCCCGGGACTAGCGAATACCGGGGAGCTGTTTTTT. Its translation is CASSPGLANTGELFF.

The gene calls are TRBV10-3 and TRBJ2-7, with 8 bases fitting TRBD2. Germline V gene sequence: CDR1 ENHRY, CDR2 SYGVKD. This CDR3 is built from 18 residues. V gave up 6 bases and J gave up 0 bases; unmatched junction bases: 16. The DNA of the CDR3 is TGTGCCATCAGGAGACAAGACGACGGGAGGGCAGGCTCCTACGAGCAGTACTTC. Translation gives CAIRRQDDGRAGSYEQYF.

The V call is TRBV18, the J call TRBJ2-1; 10 positions match TRBD2. Germline V CDR1 and CDR2: KGHSH, LQKENI. There are 16 residues in the CDR3. The trim removed 3 bases at V and 8 bases at J, leaving 10 bases unmatched. The CDR3 here is CASSPSQLAGMYEQFF. CDR3 DNA sequence: TGTGCCAGCTCACCGAGCCAACTAGCGGGAATGTATGAGCAGTTCTTC.

The chain uses TRBV5-6 and TRBJ2-3; D uncertain. The CDR3 is 12 residues long. The V end was cut by 9 bases, the J end by 3 bases, with 11 bases between. Per germline, CDR1 SGHDT and CDR2 YYEEEE. The CDR3 DNA follows: TGTGCCACCTCGGTTGGGACAGATACGCAGTATTTT. Translation gives CATSVGTDTQYF. Using reference TRBV5-6 and TRBJ2-3 for the parts outside the CDR3, the full variable domain is DAGVTQSPTHLIKTRGQQVTLRCSPKSGHDTVSWYQQALGQGPQFIFQYYEEEERQRGNFPDRFSGHQFPNYSSELNVNALLLGDSALYLCATSVGTDTQYFGPGTRLTVL.

This chain links TRBV28 with TRBJ1-2; no clear D gene. This CDR3 is 15 amino acids long. Trimming cost V 5 bases and J 6 bases, with 19 bases left between them. The V gene's germline CDR1 is MDHEN and CDR2 SYDVKM. For the CDR3, the DNA is TGTGCCAGCAGTCCACCGGTCAGGAAGCCTGATGGCTACACCTTC. This encodes CASSPPVRKPDGYTF.

The rearrangement links TRBV2 to TRBJ2-7; D might be TRBD2 (7 bases). Trimming pared 2 bases from V and 3 bases from J, leaving 11 bases between. From germline, CDR1 is SNHLY and CDR2 FYNNEI. This CDR3 contains 14 residues. CDR3 protein: CASSERGTNYEQYF. The DNA for the CDR3 is TGTGCCAGCAGTGAAAGGGGGACTAACTACGAGCAGTACTTC.

About this clone: Additional DNA sequences in this sample encode the identical CDR3. J is TRBJ2-7 and V is TRBV7-9; the D gene could be TRBD1 or TRBD2 (5 bases each). Germline V gene sequence: CDR1 SEHNR, CDR2 FQNEAQ (reference sequence). The CDR3 is 13 amino acids. Trimming took 1 base from V and 3 from J, leaving 7 bases between them. Here the CDR3 reads CASSLVGGYEQYF. The CDR3 DNA follows: TGTGCCAGCAGCTTAGTTGGGGGCTACGAGCAGTACTTC.

This chain links TRBV21-1 with TRBJ2-7. TRBV21-1 is marked as a pseudogene. The CDR3 length is 16 residues. The CDR3, as DNA: TGTGCCAGCAGCAAAAGTTGGGGAGACAGCTCCTACGAGCAGTACTTC. Protein: CASSKSWGDSSYEQYF.

This chain uses TRBV6-5 with TRBJ2-5; D might be TRBD1 (6 bases). The tail of the sequence fits TRBJ2-7 better, so the J call may be wrong. CDR3 size: 12 residues. Germline V gene lookup returns CDR1 MNHEY and CDR2 SVGAGI. The CDR3 DNA reads as TGTGCCAGCAGCCGGGACAACTACGAGCAGTACTTC. As protein: CASSRDNYEQYF.

The V call is TRBV5-5, the J call TRBJ2-5, with a tentative D call TRBD2 (6 bases). V was trimmed by 6 bases and J by 5 bases, leaving 17 bases between them. The CDR3 totals 14 residues. Germline V gives CDR1 SGHKS, CDR2 YYEKEE (reference sequence). This chain's CDR3 is CASIKVDAGETQYF. In DNA form, the CDR3 reads TGTGCCAGCATCAAGGTAGATGCGGGGGAGACCCAGTACTTC.

The J gene is TRBJ2-7, the V gene TRBV7-9; maybe TRBD2 (5 bases). V lost 5 bases and J 7 bases, leaving 21 bases between the germline ends. Per germline, CDR1 SEHNR and CDR2 FQNEAQ (reference sequence). This CDR3 is built from 15 residues. CDR3 DNA sequence: TGTGCCAGCAGCGCCCTAAACTCCGCCGGGAATGAGCAGTACTTC. This gives the protein CASSALNSAGNEQYF. Full variable domain (missing parts from reference TRBV7-9 and TRBJ2-7): DTGVSQNPRHKITKRGQNVTFRCDPISEHNRLYWYRQTLGQGPEFLTYFQNEAQLEKSRLLSDRFSAERPKGSFSTLEIQRTEQGDSAMYLCASSALNSAGNEQYFGPGTRLTVT.

The rearrangement links TRBV7-3 to TRBJ2-1, with D tentatively TRBD2 (7 bases). CDR1 and CDR2 from the germline V gene are SGHTA and FQGTGA. This CDR3 has 17 residues. V lost 1 base to trimming and J lost 7 bases, with 20 bases between them. CDR3 amino acids: CASSLRGGIPRTNEQFF. DNA for the CDR3: TGTGCCAGCAGCTTAAGGGGGGGCATCCCTCGGACTAATGAGCAGTTCTTC.

J is TRBJ2-6 and V is TRBV9; D gene ambiguous. There are 16 residues in the CDR3. Germline CDR1 is SGDLS and CDR2 is YYNGEE. Trimming left V 0 bases short and J 1 base short, with 8 bases between. CDR3 nucleotides: TGTGCCAGCAGCGTAGGGTCGAGTTCTGGGGCCAACGTCCTGACTTTC. Protein product: CASSVGSSSGANVLTF. The full variable domain, with the rest looked up from reference TRBV9 and TRBJ2-6, is DSGVTQTPKHLITATGQRVTLRCSPRSGDLSVYWYQQSLDQGLQFLIQYYNGEERAKGNILERFSAQQFPDLHSELNLSSLELGDSALYFCASSVGSSSGANVLTFGAGSRLTVL.

The V gene is TRBV5-1, the J gene TRBJ1-4, with a weak D call TRBD1 (5 bases). This CDR3 has 15 amino acids. The germline V gene encodes CDR1 SGHRS and CDR2 YFSETQ. V was shortened by 0 bases and J by 6 bases, with 12 bases between the two germline ends. The CDR3 DNA follows: TGCGCCAGCAGCTTGGCGTCCGGGGCCGATGAAAAACTGTTTTTT. Residues: CASSLASGADEKLFF.

The chain carries TRBV7-2 and TRBJ1-1; 9 bases align to TRBD1. Germline lookup yields CDR1 SGHTA and CDR2 FQGNSA. The CDR3 is made up of 20 amino acids. Germline trimming cut 0 bases from V and 1 base from J; bases unmatched to any gene: 15. DNA of the CDR3: TGTGCCAGCAGCTTAGCCCCCCGGGACAGGGACGGTGTAGAGAACACTGAAGCTTTCTTT. Residues: CASSLAPRDRDGVENTEAFF.

With respect to this clone: The sample contains more than one DNA sequence encoding this CDR3. The rearrangement joins TRBV5-1 to TRBJ2-7, with 9 positions matching TRBD2. Germline V gene data show CDR1 as SGHRS and CDR2 as YFSETQ. V trimming: 8 bases; J trimming: 3 bases; junction bases outside the gene matches: 3. The CDR3 runs to 12 residues. CDR3 bases: TGCGCCAGTAGTAGCGGGAGCTACGAGCAGTACTTC. Amino acids: CASSSGSYEQYF.

This sequence joins TRBV7-9 and TRBJ2-7, with D maybe TRBD2 (5 bases). This CDR3 is built from 14 residues. Germline V CDR1 and CDR2: SEHNR, FQNEAQ (reference sequence). The ends were cut back, 0 bases at V and 6 bases at J, with 12 bases in the middle. CDR3 region: CASSLAGVTFEQYF. DNA of the CDR3: TGTGCCAGCAGCTTAGCGGGAGTGACTTTCGAGCAGTACTTC.

The J gene is TRBJ1-5, the V gene TRBV30; TRBD1 might be the D (5 bases). The germline CDR1 and CDR2 sequences are GTSNPN and SVGIG (reference sequence). Trimming removed 2 bases at V and 4 bases at J, with 9 bases between. This CDR3 has 13 amino acids. The CDR3 here is CAWSKGLNQPQHF. As DNA, the CDR3 is TGTGCCTGGAGTAAGGGGTTAAATCAGCCCCAGCATTTT.

V and J are TRBV5-1 and TRBJ2-1, with 7 positions matching TRBD1. The V gene end was trimmed by 3 bases and the J gene end by 0 bases; junction bases not matched to a gene: 3. The CDR3 extends over 15 amino acids. Germline CDR1 and CDR2: SGHRS and YFSETQ. CDR3 region: CASSSTGSSYNEQFF. The CDR3 nucleotides are TGCGCCAGCAGCTCGACAGGGTCCTCCTACAATGAGCAGTTCTTC.

The chain uses TRBV19 and TRBJ1-1; perhaps TRBD1 as D (5 bases). The V end was cut by 8 bases, the J end by 5 bases, with 9 bases between. The CDR3 has 11 residues. Germline CDR1 and CDR2: LNHDA and SQIVND (reference sequence). The CDR3, as DNA: TGTGCCAGTCGGGCAGGGACTGAAGCTTTCTTT. It codes for CASRAGTEAFF.

This clone was observed a single time. The chain carries TRBV7-9 and TRBJ2-1, with 8 bases matching TRBD2. The CDR3 contains 15 residues. Unmatched junction bases numbered 8, after V lost 6 bases and J lost 4 bases. Germline values: CDR1 SEHNR, CDR2 FQNEAQ (reference sequence). The CDR3 DNA follows: TGTGCCAGCAGGCATCCGGGAGGGCTATACAATGAGCAGTTCTTC. This codes for CASRHPGGLYNEQFF.